This T cell receptor (beta chain) was captured by sequencing in a study of T cell clonotyping in hematopoietic cell transplantation. Findings and limits, study-wide: No sorting was done, leaving CD4 and CD8 contributions mixed.

This clone has a single count. Its antigen remains unidentified. The time point denotes: recipient sample about 28 days before transplant, after cytoreduction. Recipients were bled about 28 days pretransplant and at posttransplant days 30, 100, 180. Produced via immunoSEQ multiplex PCR; TCRdb's table is partial and in-frame only. The sample includes about 36,000 clones, approximately 95% of them seen just once. Trimming cost V 0 bases and J 0 bases, with 8 bases left between them. The CDR3 sequence is 15 residues long. Per the germline V gene, CDR1 is SGDLS and CDR2 is YYNGEE. This TCR was sampled from a man aged 35-49 years with chronic myeloid leukemia. Some clones in this sample may be carry-over from other donors' samples. This rearrangement joins TRBV9 to TRBJ2-3; TRBD2 might be the D (5 bases). Here the sequenced sample was peripheral blood mononuclear cells, taken before stem cell transplant. The CDR3 DNA sequence: TGTGCCAGCAGCGTAGGCGGGTCTAGCACAGATACGCAGTATTTT. It is translated as CASSVGGSSTDTQYF.